The TCR beta chain under discussion was sequenced for a study of T cell changes during pregnancy in multiple sclerosis. This CDR3 is 14 amino acids long. Germline V gene sequence: CDR1 SGHTA, CDR2 FQGNSA. Between the trimmed V and J ends, which lost 0 bases and 3 bases, there was a span of 6 bases. Using immunoSEQ multiplex PCR, the repertoire was profiled, and TCRdb retains in-frame clones only, with some absent. Here the sample spans over 50,000 clones, about 90% being singletons. The sequenced sample was CD4+ T cells from peripheral blood mononuclear cells, obtained after pregnancy. The receptor was derived from a female donor with multiple sclerosis, enrolled in a pregnancy study. The gene calls are TRBV7-2 and TRBJ1-5; no clear D. In nucleotides, the CDR3 is TGTGCCAGCAGCTTAGCCGGACTCAATCAGCCCCAGCATTTT. Translating it yields CASSLAGLNQPQHF.